The 13 T cell receptor beta chains listed next were all sequenced from one sample in a study of technical replicates of blood from several donors. Libraries were prepared by immunoSEQ multiplex PCR; TCRdb keeps only in-frame clonotypes and omits some of them. The sample includes about 74,000 clones, 95% of them seen just once. The sample taken for sequencing was T cells isolated from PBMCs. These receptors came from a human donor in good health.

The V gene is TRBV7-9, the J gene TRBJ2-3, with a weak D call TRBD1 (6 bases). CDR1 is SEHNR and CDR2 is FQNEAQ in the germline V gene (reference sequence). This CDR3 is built from 14 residues. Trimming left V 7 bases short and J 0 bases short, with 11 bases between. The CDR3 DNA reads TGTGCCAGCACCCCTAGGGGGAGCACAGATACGCAGTATTTT. Translation gives CASTPRGSTDTQYF. Looking up the rest from reference TRBV7-9 and TRBJ2-3 gives the full variable domain: DTGVSQNPRHKITKRGQNVTFRCDPISEHNRLYWYRQTLGQGPEFLTYFQNEAQLEKSRLLSDRFSAERPKGSFSTLEIQRTEQGDSAMYLCASTPRGSTDTQYFGPGTRLTVL.

The chain joins TRBV7-9 to TRBJ2-7; 13 bases agree with TRBD2. Unmatched junction bases numbered 7, after V lost 1 base and J lost 4 bases. The CDR3 is made up of 17 amino acids. Germline assignment: CDR1 SEHNR and CDR2 FQNEAQ (reference sequence). CDR3 in amino acids: CASSLGLAGGHSYEQYF. The CDR3 region has the DNA TGTGCCAGCAGCTTAGGACTAGCGGGGGGCCACTCTTACGAGCAGTACTTC.

This chain joins TRBV27 and TRBJ2-7, with 9 bases identical to TRBD2. Per germline, CDR1 MNHEY and CDR2 SMNVEV (reference sequence). This CDR3 has 15 residues. With 2 bases clipped from V and 5 bases from J, the junction kept 7 bases outside the gene matches. CDR3 in amino acids: CASSLGSGSLDEQYF. As DNA, the CDR3 is TGTGCCAGCAGTTTAGGTAGCGGGAGTCTTGACGAGCAGTACTTC.

This chain joins TRBV6-4 and TRBJ1-1, with D unresolved. Per the germline V gene, CDR1 is MRHNA and CDR2 is SNTAGT. This CDR3 comprises 13 residues. Trimming left V 4 bases short and J 1 base short, with 7 bases between. This chain's CDR3 is CASSVEGNTEAFF. For the CDR3, the DNA is TGTGCCAGCAGTGTTGAGGGGAACACTGAAGCTTTCTTT.

CDR3: CASSVDRGDTQYF. The CDR3 bases are TGTGCCAGCAGCGTAGATCGGGGTGATACGCAGTATTTT. The chain links TRBV9 to TRBJ2-3, with D perhaps matching TRBD2 (5 bases). Trimming left V 0 bases short and J 6 bases short, with 8 bases between. The length of the CDR3 is 13 residues. Germline loops: CDR1 SGDLS, CDR2 YYNGEE. Drawing the rest from reference TRBV9 and TRBJ2-3, the complete variable domain is DSGVTQTPKHLITATGQRVTLRCSPRSGDLSVYWYQQSLDQGLQFLIQYYNGEERAKGNILERFSAQQFPDLHSELNLSSLELGDSALYFCASSVDRGDTQYFGPGTRLTVL.

The chain employs TRBV2 and TRBJ2-1; D unclear. Looked up from germline, CDR1 is SNHLY and CDR2 is FYNNEI. CDR3 size: 11 residues. V was pared by 2 bases and J by 7 bases, with 3 bases between. The CDR3 bases are TGTGCCAGCAGTGAATATAATGAGCAGTTCTTC. Translation: CASSEYNEQFF.

This chain connects TRBV11-2 to TRBJ2-2, with D perhaps matching TRBD1 (5 bases). CDR1 is SGHAT and CDR2 is FQNNGV in the germline V gene. The CDR3 is 15 amino acids. Trimming shortened V by 4 bases and J by 6 bases, and 15 bases separated the two germline ends. The CDR3 loop reads CASSYRPGSPGELFF. CDR3 DNA sequence: TGTGCCAGCAGCTATAGGCCAGGGTCTCCCGGGGAGCTGTTTTTT.

This rearrangement joins TRBV28 to TRBJ2-5, with a tentative D call TRBD1 (6 bases). CDR3 size: 15 residues. Germline loops: CDR1 MDHEN, CDR2 SYDVKM. V was trimmed by 7 bases and J by 3 bases, leaving 18 bases between them. DNA of the CDR3: TGTGCCAGCACCCTCAGGGGACCCCGTAAAGAGACCCAGTACTTC. As protein: CASTLRGPRKETQYF.

DNA of the CDR3: TGTGCCAGCAGTTACCGAGAGCGGCAAGCCTACGAGCAGTACTTC. Encoded protein: CASSYRERQAYEQYF. V gene TRBV6-5 combines with J gene TRBJ2-7, with a possible D match to TRBD2 (5 bases). V lost 2 bases and J 2 bases, leaving 13 bases between the germline ends. The CDR3 loop spans 15 amino acids. Germline values: CDR1 MNHEY, CDR2 SVGAGI.

This chain uses TRBV5-1 with TRBJ1-5; a weak D match, TRBD1 (5 bases). Germline CDR1 and CDR2: SGHRS and YFSETQ. This CDR3 contains 15 residues. V was pared by 3 bases and J by 4 bases, with 14 bases between. The CDR3 protein is CASSSAGGDNQPQHF. The CDR3 nucleotides are TGCGCCAGCAGCTCCGCGGGGGGAGATAATCAGCCCCAGCATTTT.

This chain joins TRBV6-1 and TRBJ1-4, with 10 bases aligning to TRBD1. J gave up 8 bases and V 6 bases, and 6 bases lay outside the gene matches. Germline CDR1 MNHNS, CDR2 SASEGT. The CDR3 is 14 amino acids. DNA for the CDR3: TGTGCCAGCAGCGCGACAGGGGGCCACGAAAAACTGTTTTTT. Protein product: CASSATGGHEKLFF.

CDR3 in DNA: TGTGCCAGCAAACCACAGGGTTTTGAAGCTTTCTTT. Its translation: CASKPQGFEAFF. The genes are TRBV2 and TRBJ1-1; maybe TRBD1 (6 bases). Germline V gene sequence: CDR1 SNHLY, CDR2 FYNNEI. The CDR3 has 12 amino acids. Trimming shortened V by 7 bases and J by 7 bases, and 13 bases separated the two germline ends.

V usage is TRBV6-5 and J usage is TRBJ2-1; 9 nucleotides agree with TRBD1. Trimming took 0 bases from V and 8 from J; bases not matched to a gene: 8. Germline CDR1 is MNHEY and CDR2 is SVGAGI. The CDR3 is 16 amino acids. CDR3 nucleotides: TGTGCCAGCAGTTACTCGTCTGATACAGGGGGCGATGAGCAGTTCTTC. This gives the protein CASSYSSDTGGDEQFF.